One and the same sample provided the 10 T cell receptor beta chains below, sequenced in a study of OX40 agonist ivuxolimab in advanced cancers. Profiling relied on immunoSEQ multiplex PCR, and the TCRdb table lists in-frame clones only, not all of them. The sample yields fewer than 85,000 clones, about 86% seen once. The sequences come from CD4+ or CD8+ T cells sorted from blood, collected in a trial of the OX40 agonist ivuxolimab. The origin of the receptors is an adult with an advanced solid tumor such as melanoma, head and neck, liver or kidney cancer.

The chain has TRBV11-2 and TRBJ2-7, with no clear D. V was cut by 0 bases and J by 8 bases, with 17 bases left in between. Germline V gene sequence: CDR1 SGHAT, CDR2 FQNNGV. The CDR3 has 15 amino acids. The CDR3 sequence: CASSLDLGNPMKQYF. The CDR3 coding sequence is TGTGCCAGCAGCTTAGATCTGGGAAACCCTATGAAGCAGTACTTC.

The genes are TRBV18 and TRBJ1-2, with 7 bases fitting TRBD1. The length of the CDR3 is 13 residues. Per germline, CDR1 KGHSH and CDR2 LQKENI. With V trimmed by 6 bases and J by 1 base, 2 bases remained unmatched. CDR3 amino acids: CASSGTVNYGYTF. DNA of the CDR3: TGTGCCAGCTCCGGGACAGTTAACTATGGCTACACCTTC. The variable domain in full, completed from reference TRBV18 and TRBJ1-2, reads NAGVMQNPRHLVRRRGQEARLRCSPMKGHSHVYWYRQLPEEGLKFMVYLQKENIIDESGMPKERFSAEFPKEGPSILRIQQVVRGDSAAYFCASSGTVNYGYTFGSGTRLTVV.

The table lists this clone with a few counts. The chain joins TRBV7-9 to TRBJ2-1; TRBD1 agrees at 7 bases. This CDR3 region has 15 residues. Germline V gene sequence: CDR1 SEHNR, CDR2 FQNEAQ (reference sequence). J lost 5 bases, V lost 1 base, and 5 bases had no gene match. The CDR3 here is CASSLDRGNHNEQFF. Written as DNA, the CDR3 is TGTGCCAGCAGCTTAGACAGGGGCAATCACAATGAGCAGTTCTTC.

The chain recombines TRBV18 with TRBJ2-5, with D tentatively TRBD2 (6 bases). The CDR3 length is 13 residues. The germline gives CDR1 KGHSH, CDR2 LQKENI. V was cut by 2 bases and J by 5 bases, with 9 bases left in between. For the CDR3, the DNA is TGTGCCAGCTCACCAGGGGGAGGTGAGACCCAGTACTTC. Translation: CASSPGGGETQYF.

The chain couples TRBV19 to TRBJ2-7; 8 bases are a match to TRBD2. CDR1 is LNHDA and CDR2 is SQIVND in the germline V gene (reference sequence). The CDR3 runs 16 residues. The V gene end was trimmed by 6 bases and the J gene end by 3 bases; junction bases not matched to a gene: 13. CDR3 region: CASSYGGGLGSYEQYF. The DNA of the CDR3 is TGTGCCAGTAGCTATGGGGGGGGACTAGGGAGCTACGAGCAGTACTTC.

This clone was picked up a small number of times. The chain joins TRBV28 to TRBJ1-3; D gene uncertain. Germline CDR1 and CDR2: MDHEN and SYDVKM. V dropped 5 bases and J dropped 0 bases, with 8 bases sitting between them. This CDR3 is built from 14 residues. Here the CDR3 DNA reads TGTGCCAGCAGTAGGGCAGACTCTGGAAACACCATATATTTT. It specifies CASSRADSGNTIYF.

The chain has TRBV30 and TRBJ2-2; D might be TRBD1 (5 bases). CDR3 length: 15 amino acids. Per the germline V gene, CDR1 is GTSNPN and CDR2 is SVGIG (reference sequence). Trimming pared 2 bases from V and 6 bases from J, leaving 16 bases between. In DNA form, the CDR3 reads TGTGCCTGGAGTAGGGGCCTCGATGGTTCCGGGGAGCTGTTTTTT. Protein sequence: CAWSRGLDGSGELFF.

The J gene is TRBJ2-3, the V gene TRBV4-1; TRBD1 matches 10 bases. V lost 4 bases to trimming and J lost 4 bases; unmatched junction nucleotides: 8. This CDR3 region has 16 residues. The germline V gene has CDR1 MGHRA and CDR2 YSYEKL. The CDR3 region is CASSLWTGGGPDTQYF. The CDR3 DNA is TGCGCCAGCAGCCTTTGGACAGGGGGAGGACCAGATACGCAGTATTTT.

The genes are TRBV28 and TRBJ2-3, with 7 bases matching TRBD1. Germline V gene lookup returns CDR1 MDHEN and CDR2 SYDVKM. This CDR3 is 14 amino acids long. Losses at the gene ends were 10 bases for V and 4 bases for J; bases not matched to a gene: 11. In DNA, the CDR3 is TGTGCCACCTTAAACAGGGGTTGGGCAGATACGCAGTATTTT. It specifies CATLNRGWADTQYF.

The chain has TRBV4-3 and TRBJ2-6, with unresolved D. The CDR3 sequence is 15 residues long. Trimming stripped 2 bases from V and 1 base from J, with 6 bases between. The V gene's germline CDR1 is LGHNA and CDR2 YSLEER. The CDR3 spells CASSQHSSGANVLTF. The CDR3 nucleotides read TGCGCCAGCAGCCAACACTCATCTGGGGCCAACGTCCTGACTTTC.